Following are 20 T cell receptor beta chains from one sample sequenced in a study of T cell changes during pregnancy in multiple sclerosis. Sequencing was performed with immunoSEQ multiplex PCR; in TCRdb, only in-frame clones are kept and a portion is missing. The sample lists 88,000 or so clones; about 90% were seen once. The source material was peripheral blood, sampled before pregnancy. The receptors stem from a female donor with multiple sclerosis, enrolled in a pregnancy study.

The CDR3 DNA is TGTGCCAGCAGTCAGGGACAGGGGGCCGGGGGCTACACCTTC. The encoded protein is CASSQGQGAGGYTF. The V call is TRBV6-1, the J call TRBJ1-2; 12 bases agree with TRBD1. Trimming took 5 bases from V and 8 from J; bases not matched to a gene: 6. Germline values: CDR1 MNHNS, CDR2 SASEGT. This CDR3 comprises 14 residues.

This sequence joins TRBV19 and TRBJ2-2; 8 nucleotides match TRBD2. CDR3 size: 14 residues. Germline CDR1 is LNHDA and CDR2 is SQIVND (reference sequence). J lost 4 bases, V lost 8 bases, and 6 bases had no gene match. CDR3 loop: CASESRGATGELFF. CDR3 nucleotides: TGTGCCAGTGAATCGCGGGGGGCCACCGGGGAGCTGTTTTTT.

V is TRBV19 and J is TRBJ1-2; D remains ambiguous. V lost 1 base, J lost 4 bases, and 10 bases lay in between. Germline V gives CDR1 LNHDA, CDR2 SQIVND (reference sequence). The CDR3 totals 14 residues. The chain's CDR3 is CASSIVGGGYGYTF. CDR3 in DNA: TGTGCCAGTAGTATAGTTGGAGGAGGCTATGGCTACACCTTC.

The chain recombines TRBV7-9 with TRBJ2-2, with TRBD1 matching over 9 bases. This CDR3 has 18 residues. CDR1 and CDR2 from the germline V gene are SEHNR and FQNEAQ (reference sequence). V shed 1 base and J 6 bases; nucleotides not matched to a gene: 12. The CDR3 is CASSLVGRTGVRAGELFF. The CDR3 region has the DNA TGTGCCAGCAGCTTAGTCGGCCGGACAGGGGTCAGGGCCGGGGAGCTGTTTTTT. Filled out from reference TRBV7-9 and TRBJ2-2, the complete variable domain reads DTGVSQNPRHKITKRGQNVTFRCDPISEHNRLYWYRQTLGQGPEFLTYFQNEAQLEKSRLLSDRFSAERPKGSFSTLEIQRTEQGDSAMYLCASSLVGRTGVRAGELFFGEGSRLTVL.

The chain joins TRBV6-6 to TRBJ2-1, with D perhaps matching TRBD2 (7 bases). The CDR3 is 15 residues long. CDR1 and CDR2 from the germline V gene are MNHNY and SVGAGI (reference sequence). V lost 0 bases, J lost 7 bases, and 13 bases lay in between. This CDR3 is CASSYSGGGRNEQFF. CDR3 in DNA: TGTGCCAGCAGTTACTCGGGGGGGGGCCGGAATGAGCAGTTCTTC.

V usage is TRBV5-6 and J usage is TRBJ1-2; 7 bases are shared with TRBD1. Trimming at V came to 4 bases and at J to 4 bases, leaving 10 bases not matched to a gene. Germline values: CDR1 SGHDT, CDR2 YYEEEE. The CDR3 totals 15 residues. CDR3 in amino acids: CASSLATGQLYGYTF. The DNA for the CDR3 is TGTGCCAGCAGCCTAGCGACGGGACAGCTCTATGGCTACACCTTC.

As DNA, the CDR3 is TGTGCCAGCAGCGTAGGCGGAAACGACGCAGATACGCAGTATTTT. Its protein product is CASSVGGNDADTQYF. J is TRBJ2-3 and V is TRBV9, with unresolved D. The CDR3 extends over 15 amino acids. Trimming left V 0 bases short and J 4 bases short, with 12 bases between. The germline gives CDR1 SGDLS, CDR2 YYNGEE.

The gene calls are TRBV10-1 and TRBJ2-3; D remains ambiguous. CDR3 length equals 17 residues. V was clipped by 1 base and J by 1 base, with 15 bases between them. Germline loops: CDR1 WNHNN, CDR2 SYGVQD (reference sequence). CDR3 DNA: TGCGCCAGCAGTGAGTGTACGACTGTTAAATGCACAGATACGCAGTATTTT. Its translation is CASSECTTVKCTDTQYF.

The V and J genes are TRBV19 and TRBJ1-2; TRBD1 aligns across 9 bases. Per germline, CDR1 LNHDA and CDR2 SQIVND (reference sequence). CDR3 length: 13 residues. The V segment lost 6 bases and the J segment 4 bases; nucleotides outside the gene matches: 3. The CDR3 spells CASRPGQGYGYTF. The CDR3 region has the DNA TGTGCCAGTAGACCGGGACAGGGCTATGGCTACACCTTC.

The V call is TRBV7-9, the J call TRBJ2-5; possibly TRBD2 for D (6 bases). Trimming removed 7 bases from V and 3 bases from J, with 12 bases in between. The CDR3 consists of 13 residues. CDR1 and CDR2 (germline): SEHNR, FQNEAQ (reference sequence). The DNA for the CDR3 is TGTGCCAGCACCTTGAGGGAGGAAGAGACCCAGTACTTC. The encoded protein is CASTLREEETQYF.

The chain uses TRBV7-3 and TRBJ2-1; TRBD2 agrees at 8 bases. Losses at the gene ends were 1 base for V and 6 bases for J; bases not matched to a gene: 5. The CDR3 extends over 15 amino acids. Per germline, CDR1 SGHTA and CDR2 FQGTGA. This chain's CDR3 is CASSLIAGGLNEQFF. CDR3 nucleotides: TGTGCCAGCAGCTTAATTGCGGGGGGCCTCAATGAGCAGTTCTTC.

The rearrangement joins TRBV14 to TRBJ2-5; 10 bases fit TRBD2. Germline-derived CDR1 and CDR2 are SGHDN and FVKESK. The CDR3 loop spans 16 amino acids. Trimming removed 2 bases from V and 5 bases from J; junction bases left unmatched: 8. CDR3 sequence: CASSQISGGFTETQYF. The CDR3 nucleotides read TGTGCCAGCAGCCAAATTAGCGGGGGGTTCACGGAGACCCAGTACTTC.

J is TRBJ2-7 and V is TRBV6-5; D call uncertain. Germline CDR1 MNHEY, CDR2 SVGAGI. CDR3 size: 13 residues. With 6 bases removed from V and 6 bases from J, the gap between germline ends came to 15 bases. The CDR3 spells CASSPPSPSEQYF. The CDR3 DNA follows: TGTGCCAGCAGCCCCCCGTCCCCTTCCGAGCAGTACTTC.

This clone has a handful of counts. CDR3 DNA: TGTGCCAGCAGCACCAGGGCGTATTCACCCCTCCACTTT. This translates into CASSTRAYSPLHF. V and J are TRBV21-1 and TRBJ1-6; the table's D call, TRBD1, has no DNA check behind it. TRBV21-1 is a pseudogene segment. This CDR3 comprises 13 residues.

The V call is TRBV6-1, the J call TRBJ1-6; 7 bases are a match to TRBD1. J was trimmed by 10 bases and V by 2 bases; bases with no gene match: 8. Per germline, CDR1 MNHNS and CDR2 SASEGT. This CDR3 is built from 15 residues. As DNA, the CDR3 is TGTGCCAGCAGTGAATCGACAGGGCTCGGATCACCCCTCCACTTT. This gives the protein CASSESTGLGSPLHF.

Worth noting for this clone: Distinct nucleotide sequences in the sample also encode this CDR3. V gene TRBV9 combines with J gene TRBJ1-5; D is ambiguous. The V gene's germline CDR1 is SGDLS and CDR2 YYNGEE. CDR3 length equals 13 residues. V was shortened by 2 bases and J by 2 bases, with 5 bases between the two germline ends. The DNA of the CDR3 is TGTGCCAGCAGCGTTGCAGGCAATCAGCCCCAGCATTTT. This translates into CASSVAGNQPQHF.

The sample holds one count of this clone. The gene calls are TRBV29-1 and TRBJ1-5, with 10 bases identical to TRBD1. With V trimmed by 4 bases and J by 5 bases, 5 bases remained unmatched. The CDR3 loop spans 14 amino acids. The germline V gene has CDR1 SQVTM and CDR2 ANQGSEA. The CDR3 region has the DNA TGCAGCGTTGGGACAGGGGGGACGGATCAGCCCCAGCATTTT. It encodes CSVGTGGTDQPQHF. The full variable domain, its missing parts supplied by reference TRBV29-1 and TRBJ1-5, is SAVISQKPSRDICQRGTSLTIQCQVDSQVTMMFWYRQQPGQSLTLIATANQGSEATYESGFVIDKFPISRPNLTFSTLTVSNMSPEDSSIYLCSVGTGGTDQPQHFGDGTRLSIL.

The CDR3 DNA reads TGTGCCAGCAGTGACGGGAGTAGCACAGATACGCAGTATTTT. Amino acid sequence: CASSDGSSTDTQYF. The gene calls are TRBV6-4 and TRBJ2-3, with D tentatively TRBD2 (5 bases). The CDR3 is 14 amino acids. Trimming shortened V by 2 bases and J by 0 bases, and 6 bases separated the two germline ends. Germline V gives CDR1 MRHNA, CDR2 SNTAGT.

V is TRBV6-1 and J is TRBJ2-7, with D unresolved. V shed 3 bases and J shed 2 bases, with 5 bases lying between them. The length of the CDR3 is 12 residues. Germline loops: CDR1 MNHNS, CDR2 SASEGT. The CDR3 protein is CASSETPYEQYF. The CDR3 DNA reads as TGTGCCAGCAGTGAGACACCCTACGAGCAGTACTTC.

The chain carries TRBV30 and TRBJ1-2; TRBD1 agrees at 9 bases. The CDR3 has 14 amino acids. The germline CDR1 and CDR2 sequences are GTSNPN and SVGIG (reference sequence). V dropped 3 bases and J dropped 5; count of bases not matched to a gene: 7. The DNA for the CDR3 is TGTGCCTGGAGGGACAGGGGTACTATATATGGCTACACCTTC. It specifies CAWRDRGTIYGYTF. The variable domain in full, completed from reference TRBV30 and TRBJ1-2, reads SQTIHQWPATLVQPVGSPLSLECTVEGTSNPNLYWYRQAAGRGLQLLFYSVGIGQISSEVPQNLSASRPQDRQFILSSKKLLLSDSGFYLCAWRDRGTIYGYTFGSGTRLTVV.